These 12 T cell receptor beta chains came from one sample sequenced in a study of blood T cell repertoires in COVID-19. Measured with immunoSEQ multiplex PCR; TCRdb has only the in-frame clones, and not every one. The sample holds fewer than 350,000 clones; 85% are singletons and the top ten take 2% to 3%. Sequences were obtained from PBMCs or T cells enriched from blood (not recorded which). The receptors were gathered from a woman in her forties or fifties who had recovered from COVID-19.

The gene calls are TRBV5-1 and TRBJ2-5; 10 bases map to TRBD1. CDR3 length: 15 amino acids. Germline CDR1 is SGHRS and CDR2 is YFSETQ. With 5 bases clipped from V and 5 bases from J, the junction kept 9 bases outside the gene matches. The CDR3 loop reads CASSRQGAESETQYF. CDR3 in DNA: TGCGCCAGCAGTAGACAGGGGGCGGAGTCGGAGACCCAGTACTTC.

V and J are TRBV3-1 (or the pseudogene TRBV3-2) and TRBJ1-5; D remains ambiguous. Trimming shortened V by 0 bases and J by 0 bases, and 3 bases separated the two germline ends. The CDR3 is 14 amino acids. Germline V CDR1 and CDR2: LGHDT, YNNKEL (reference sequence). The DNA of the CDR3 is TGTGCCAGCAGCCAAGACTATAGCAATCAGCCCCAGCATTTT. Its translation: CASSQDYSNQPQHF.

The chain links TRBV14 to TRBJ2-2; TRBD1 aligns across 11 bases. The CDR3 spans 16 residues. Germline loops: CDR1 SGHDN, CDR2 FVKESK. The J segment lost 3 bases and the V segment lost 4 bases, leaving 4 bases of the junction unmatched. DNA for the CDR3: TGTGCCAGCAGCCGCCGGGGACAGGGGGACACCGGGGAGCTGTTTTTT. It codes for CASSRRGQGDTGELFF.

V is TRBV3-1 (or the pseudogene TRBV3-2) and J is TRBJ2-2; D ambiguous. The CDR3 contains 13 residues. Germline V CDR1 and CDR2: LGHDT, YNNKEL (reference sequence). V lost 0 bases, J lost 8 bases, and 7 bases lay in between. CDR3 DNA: TGTGCCAGCAGCCAAGATCCCCCTGGGGAGCTGTTTTTT. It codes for CASSQDPPGELFF.

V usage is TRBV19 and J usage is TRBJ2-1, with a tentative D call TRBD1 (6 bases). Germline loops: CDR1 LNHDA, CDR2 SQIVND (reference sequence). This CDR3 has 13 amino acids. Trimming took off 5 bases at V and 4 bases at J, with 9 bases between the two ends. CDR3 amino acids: CASSSGQYNEQFF. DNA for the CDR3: TGTGCCAGTAGTTCTGGACAGTACAATGAGCAGTTCTTC.

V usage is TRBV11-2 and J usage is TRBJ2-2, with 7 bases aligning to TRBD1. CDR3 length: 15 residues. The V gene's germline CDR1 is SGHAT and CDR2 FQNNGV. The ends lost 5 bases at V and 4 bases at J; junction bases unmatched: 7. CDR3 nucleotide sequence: TGTGCCAGCAGCAATCGACAGGGCGTCACCGGGGAGCTGTTTTTT. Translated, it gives CASSNRQGVTGELFF.

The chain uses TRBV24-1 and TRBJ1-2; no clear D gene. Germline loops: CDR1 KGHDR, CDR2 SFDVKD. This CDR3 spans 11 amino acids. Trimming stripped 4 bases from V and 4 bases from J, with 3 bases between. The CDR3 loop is CATSDGYGYTF. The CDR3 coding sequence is TGTGCCACCAGTGACGGCTATGGCTACACCTTC.

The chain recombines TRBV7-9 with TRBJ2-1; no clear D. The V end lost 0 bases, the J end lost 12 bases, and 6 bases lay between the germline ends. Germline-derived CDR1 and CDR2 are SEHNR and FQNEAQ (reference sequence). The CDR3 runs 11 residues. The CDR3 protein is CASSLAQWQFF. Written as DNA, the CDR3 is TGTGCCAGCAGCTTAGCCCAGTGGCAGTTCTTC.

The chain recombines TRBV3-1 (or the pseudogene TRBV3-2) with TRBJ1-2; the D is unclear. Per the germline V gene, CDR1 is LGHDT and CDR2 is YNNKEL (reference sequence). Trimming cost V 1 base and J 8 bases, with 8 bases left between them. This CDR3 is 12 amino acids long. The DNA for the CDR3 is TGTGCCAGCAGCCAAGCTGGGAGCGGCTACACCTTC. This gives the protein CASSQAGSGYTF.

The CDR3 sequence is CASSEYGYEQFF. The CDR3 DNA follows: TGTGCCAGCAGTGAATACGGGTATGAGCAGTTCTTC. The V gene is TRBV25-1, the J gene TRBJ2-1; D uncertain. V was shortened by 0 bases and J by 8 bases, with 5 bases between the two germline ends. The CDR3 has 12 amino acids. Germline lookup yields CDR1 MGHDK and CDR2 SYGVNS.

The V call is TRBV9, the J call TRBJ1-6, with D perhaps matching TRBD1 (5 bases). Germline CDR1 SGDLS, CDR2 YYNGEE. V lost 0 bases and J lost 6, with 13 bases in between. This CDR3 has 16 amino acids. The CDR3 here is CASSVGPGRTNSPLHF. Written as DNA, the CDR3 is TGTGCCAGCAGCGTAGGTCCAGGGAGGACTAATTCACCCCTCCACTTT.

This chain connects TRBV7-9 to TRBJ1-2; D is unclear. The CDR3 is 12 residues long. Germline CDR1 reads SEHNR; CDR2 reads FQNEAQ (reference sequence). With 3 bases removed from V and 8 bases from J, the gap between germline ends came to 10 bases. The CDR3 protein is CASSFNSWGYTF. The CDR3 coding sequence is TGTGCCAGCAGCTTTAACAGTTGGGGCTACACCTTC.